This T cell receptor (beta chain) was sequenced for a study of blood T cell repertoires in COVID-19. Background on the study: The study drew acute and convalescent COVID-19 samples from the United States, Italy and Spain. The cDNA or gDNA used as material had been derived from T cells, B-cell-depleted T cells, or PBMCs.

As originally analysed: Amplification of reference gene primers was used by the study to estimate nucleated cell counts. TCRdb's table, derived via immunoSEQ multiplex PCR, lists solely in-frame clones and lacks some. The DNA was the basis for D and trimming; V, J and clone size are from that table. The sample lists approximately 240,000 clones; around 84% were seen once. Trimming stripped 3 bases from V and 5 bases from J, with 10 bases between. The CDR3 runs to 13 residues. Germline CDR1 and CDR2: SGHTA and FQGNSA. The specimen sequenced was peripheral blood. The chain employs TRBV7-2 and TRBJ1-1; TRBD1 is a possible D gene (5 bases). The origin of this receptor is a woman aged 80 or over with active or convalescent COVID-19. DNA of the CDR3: TGTGCCAGCAGCTTGCAGGGTGGGACTGAAGCTTTCTTT. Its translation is CASSLQGGTEAFF.